This record covers a single T cell receptor beta chain. CDR3 size: 12 residues. V dropped 6 bases and J dropped 4; count of bases not matched to a gene: 2. Germline V gene lookup returns CDR1 MNHEY and CDR2 SVGAGI. The record originates from a study of cytotoxic CD8 clonotypes in ibrutinib-treated CLL. Only in-frame clones appear in the TCRdb table, and some are missing; sequencing was by immunoSEQ multiplex PCR. The sample shows a few hundred thousand clones, 70% of them seen only once. V gene TRBV6-5 combines with J gene TRBJ2-5; 7 positions agree with TRBD2. Sequencing used PBMCs, obtained after 24 months of ibrutinib treatment. This receptor was identified in a human donor with chronic lymphocytic leukemia. DNA for the CDR3: TGTGCCAGCAGCCGACTAGCAGAGACCCAGTACTTC. Amino acid sequence: CASSRLAETQYF.